The entry below describes one TCR beta chain. The antigen remains unidentified. These data belong to a study of cytomegalovirus exposure and HLA in healthy donors. The PCR contained 60 Vbeta and 13 Jbeta primers. Libraries were prepared by immunoSEQ multiplex PCR; TCRdb keeps only in-frame clonotypes and omits some of them. Here the sample spans approximately 67,000 clones, 68% being singletons. Whole-study results and caveats: It was only CMV serostatus that was available as immune exposure information. Researchers catalogued roughly 170 TCR beta chains as cytomegalovirus-associated.

CDR1 and CDR2 from the germline V gene are WSHSY and SAAADI. V gave up 4 bases and J gave up 0 bases, with 15 bases separating them. The CDR3 has 16 amino acids. The rearrangement joins TRBV10-2 to TRBJ1-2, with D uncertain. The TCR was taken from a woman aged 25 to 45 in good health and CMV-seronegative. Sequencing input: PBMCs. CDR3: CASSGNAGSSNYGYTF. The DNA for the CDR3 is TGCGCCAGCAGTGGGAACGCAGGTAGTTCTAACTATGGCTACACCTTC.